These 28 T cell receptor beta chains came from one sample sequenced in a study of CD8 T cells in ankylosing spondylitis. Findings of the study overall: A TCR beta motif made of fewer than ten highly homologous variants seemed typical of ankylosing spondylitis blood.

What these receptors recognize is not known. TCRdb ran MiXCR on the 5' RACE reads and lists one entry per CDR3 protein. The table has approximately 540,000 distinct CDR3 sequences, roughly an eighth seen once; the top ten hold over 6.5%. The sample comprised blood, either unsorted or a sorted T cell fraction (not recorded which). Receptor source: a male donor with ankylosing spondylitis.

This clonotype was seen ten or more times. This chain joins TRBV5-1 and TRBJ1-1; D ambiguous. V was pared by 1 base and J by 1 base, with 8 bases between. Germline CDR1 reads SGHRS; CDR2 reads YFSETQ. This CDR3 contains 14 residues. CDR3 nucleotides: TGCGCCAGCAGCTTGCGGGGAGCGAACACTGAAGCTTTCTTT. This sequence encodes CASSLRGANTEAFF.

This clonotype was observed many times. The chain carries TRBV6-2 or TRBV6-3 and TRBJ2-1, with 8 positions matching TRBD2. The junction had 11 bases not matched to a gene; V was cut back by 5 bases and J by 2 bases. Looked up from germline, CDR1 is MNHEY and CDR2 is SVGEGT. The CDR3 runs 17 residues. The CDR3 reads CASSPPLAGPAYNEQFF. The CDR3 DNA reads TGTGCCAGCAGTCCCCCTCTAGCGGGCCCCGCCTACAATGAGCAGTTCTTC.

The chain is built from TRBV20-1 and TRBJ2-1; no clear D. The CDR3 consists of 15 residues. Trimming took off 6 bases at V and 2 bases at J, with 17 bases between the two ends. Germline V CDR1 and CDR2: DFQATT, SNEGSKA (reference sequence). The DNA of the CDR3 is TGCAGTGCGCCAGTAGCTTACCTCCCCTACAATGAGCAGTTCTTC. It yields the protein CSAPVAYLPYNEQFF.

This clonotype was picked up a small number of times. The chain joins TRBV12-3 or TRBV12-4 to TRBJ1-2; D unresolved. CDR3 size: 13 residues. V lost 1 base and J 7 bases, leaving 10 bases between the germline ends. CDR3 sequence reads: CASSLDPRGGYTF. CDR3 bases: TGTGCCAGCAGTTTAGACCCCCGGGGTGGCTACACCTTC.

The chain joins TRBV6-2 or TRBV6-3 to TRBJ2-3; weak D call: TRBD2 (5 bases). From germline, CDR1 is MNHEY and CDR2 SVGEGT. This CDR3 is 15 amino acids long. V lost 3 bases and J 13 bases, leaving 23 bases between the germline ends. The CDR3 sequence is CASSYKPSWRAWEYF. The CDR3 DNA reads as TGTGCCAGCAGTTATAAGCCCTCGTGGCGGGCGTGGGAGTATTTT.

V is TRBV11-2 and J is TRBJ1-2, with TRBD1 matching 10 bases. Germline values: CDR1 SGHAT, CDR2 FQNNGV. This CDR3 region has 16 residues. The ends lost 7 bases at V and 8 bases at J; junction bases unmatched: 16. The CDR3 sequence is CASTTFRDRGPDGYTF. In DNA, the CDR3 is TGTGCCAGCACCACTTTCAGGGACAGGGGTCCGGACGGCTACACCTTC.

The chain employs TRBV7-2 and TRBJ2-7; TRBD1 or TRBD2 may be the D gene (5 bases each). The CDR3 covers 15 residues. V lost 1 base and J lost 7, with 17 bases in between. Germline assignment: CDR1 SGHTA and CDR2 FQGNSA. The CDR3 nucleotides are TGTGCCAGCAGCTTAGAGGCGGGTATCTCAGGGGAGCAGTACTTC. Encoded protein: CASSLEAGISGEQYF.

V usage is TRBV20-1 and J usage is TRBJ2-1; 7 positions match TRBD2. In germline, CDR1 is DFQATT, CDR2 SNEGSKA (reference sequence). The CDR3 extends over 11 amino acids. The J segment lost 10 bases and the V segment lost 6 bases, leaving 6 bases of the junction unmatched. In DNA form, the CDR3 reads TGCAGTGCCGACTGGGGGGGAGAGCAGTTCTTC. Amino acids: CSADWGGEQFF.

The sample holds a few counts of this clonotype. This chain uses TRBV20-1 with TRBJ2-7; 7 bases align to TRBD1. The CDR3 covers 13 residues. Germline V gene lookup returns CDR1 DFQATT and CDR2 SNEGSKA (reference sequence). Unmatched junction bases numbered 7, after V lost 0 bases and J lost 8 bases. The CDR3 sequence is CSARETGTAQQYV. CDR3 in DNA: TGCAGTGCTAGAGAAACCGGGACAGCCCAGCAGTACGTC.

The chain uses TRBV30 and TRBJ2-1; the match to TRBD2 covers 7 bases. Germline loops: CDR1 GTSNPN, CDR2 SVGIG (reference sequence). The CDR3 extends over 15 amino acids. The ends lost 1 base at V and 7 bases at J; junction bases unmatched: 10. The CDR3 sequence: CAWSGGSGNLNEQFF. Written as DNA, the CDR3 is TGTGCCTGGAGTGGTGGAAGCGGGAATTTGAATGAGCAGTTCTTC. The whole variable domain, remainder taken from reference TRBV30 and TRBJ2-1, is SQTIHQWPATLVQPVGSPLSLECTVEGTSNPNLYWYRQAAGRGLQLLFYSVGIGQISSEVPQNLSASRPQDRQFILSSKKLLLSDSGFYLCAWSGGSGNLNEQFFGPGTRLTVL.

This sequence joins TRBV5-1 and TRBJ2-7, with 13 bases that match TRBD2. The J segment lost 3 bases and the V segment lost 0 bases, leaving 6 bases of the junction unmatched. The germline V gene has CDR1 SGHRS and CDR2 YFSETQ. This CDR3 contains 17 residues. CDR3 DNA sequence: TGCGCCAGCAGCTTGGCGGTGGGACTAGCGGGATTCTACGAGCAGTACTTC. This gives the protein CASSLAVGLAGFYEQYF.

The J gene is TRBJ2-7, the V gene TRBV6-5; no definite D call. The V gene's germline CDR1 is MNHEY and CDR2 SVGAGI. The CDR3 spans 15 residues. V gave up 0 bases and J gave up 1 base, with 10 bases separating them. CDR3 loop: CASSYSPQQSYEQYF. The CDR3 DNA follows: TGTGCCAGCAGTTACTCGCCGCAGCAGTCCTACGAGCAGTACTTC.

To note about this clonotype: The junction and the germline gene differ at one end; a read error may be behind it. The CDR3 DNA reads TGTGCCAGCAGTGGTTTAGGACAGGGAGATTTATCCTTC. Amino acid sequence: CASSGLGQGDLSF. The chain combines TRBV2 with TRBJ1-2; TRBD1 matches at 8 bases. The CDR3 spans 13 residues. The germline V gene has CDR1 SNHLY and CDR2 FYNNEI.

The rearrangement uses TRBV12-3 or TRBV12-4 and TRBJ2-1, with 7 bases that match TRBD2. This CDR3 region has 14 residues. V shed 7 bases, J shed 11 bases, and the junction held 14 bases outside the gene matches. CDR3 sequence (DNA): TGTGCCAGCATGGCTAGCGGCCTATGGAAGCAGCAGTTCTTC. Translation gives CASMASGLWKQQFF.

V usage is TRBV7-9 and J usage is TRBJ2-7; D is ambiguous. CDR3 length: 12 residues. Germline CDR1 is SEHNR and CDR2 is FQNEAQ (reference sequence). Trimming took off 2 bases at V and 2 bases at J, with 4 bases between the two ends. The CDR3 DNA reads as TGTGCCAGCAGCTTATTACCCTACGAGCAGTACTTC. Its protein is CASSLLPYEQYF.

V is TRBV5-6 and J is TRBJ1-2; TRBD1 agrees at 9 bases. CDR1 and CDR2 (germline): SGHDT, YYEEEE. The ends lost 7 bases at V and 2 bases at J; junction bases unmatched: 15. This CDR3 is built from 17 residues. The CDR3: CASGTGTGHTWNYGYTF. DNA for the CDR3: TGTGCCAGCGGGACCGGGACAGGGCATACCTGGAACTATGGCTACACCTTC. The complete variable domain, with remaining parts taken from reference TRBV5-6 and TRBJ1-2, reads DAGVTQSPTHLIKTRGQQVTLRCSPKSGHDTVSWYQQALGQGPQFIFQYYEEEERQRGNFPDRFSGHQFPNYSSELNVNALLLGDSALYLCASGTGTGHTWNYGYTFGSGTRLTVV.

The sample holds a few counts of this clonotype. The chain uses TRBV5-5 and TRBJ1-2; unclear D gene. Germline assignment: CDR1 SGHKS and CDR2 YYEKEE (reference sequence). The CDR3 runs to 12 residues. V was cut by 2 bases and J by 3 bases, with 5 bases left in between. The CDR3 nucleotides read TGTGCCAGCAGCTTCGTAGACTATGGCTACACCTTC. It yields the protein CASSFVDYGYTF.

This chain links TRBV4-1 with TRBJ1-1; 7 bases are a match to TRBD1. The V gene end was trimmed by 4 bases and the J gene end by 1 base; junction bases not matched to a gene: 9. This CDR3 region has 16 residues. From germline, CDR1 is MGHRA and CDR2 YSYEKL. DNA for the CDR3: TGCGCCAGCAGCCTCGGGACAGAATACCCGAACACTGAAGCTTTCTTT. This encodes CASSLGTEYPNTEAFF.

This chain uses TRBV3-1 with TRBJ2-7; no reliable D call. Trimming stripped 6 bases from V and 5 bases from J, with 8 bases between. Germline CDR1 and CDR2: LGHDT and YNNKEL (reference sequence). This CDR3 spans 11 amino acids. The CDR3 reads CASSYGNEQYF. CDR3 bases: TGTGCCAGCAGTTATGGGAACGAGCAGTACTTC.

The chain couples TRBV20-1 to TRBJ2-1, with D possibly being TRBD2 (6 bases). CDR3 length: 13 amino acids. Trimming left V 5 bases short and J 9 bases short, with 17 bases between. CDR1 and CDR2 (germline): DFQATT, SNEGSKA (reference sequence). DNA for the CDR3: TGCAGTGCTCAGCCGGGACTTTGGGCTGAGCAGTTCTTC. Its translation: CSAQPGLWAEQFF.

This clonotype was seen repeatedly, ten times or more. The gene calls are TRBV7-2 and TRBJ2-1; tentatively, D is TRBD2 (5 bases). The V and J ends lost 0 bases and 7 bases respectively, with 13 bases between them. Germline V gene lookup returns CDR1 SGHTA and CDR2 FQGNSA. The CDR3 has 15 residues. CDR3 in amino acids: CASSLAGVRRNEQFF. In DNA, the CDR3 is TGTGCCAGCAGCTTAGCGGGAGTACGCCGGAATGAGCAGTTCTTC.

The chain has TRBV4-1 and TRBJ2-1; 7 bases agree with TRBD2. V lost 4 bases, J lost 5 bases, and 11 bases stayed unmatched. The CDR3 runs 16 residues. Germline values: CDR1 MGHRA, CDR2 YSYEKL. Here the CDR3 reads CASSLQRRGGNNEQFF. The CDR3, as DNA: TGCGCCAGCAGCCTCCAAAGGAGGGGAGGGAACAATGAGCAGTTCTTC.

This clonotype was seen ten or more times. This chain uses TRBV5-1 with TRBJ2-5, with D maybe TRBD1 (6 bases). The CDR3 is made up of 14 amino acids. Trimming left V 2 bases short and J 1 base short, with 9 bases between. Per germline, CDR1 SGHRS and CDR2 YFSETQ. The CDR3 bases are TGCGCCAGCAGCTTTGACAGGATCCAAGAGACCCAGTACTTC. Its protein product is CASSFDRIQETQYF.

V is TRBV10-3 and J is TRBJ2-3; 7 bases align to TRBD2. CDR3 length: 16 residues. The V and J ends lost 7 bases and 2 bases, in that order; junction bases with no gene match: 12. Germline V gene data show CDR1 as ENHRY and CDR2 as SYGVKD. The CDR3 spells CAIMEGASGFTDTQYF. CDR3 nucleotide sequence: TGTGCCATCATGGAAGGGGCTAGCGGTTTCACAGATACGCAGTATTTT.

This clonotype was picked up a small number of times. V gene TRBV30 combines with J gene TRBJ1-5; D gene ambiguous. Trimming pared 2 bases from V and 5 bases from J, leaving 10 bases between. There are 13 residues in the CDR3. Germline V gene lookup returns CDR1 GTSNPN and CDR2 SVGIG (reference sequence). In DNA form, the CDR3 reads TGTGCCTGGAGTTCAGACGGGGATCAGCCCCAGCATTTT. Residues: CAWSSDGDQPQHF.

The CDR3 reads CASSLENRSPYGYTF. CDR3 nucleotides: TGTGCCAGCAGTTTAGAGAACCGTTCCCCCTATGGCTACACCTTC. The rearrangement uses TRBV12-3 or TRBV12-4 and TRBJ1-2; D gene unclear. Trimming stripped 1 base from V and 4 bases from J, with 13 bases between. The CDR3 loop spans 15 amino acids.

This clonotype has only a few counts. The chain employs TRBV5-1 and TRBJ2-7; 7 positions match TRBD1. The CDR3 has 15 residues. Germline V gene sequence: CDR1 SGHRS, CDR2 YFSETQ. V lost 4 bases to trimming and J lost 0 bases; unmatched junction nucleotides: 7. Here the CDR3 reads CASSARGIGSYEQYF. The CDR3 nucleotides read TGCGCCAGCAGCGCCAGGGGGATCGGCTCCTACGAGCAGTACTTC.

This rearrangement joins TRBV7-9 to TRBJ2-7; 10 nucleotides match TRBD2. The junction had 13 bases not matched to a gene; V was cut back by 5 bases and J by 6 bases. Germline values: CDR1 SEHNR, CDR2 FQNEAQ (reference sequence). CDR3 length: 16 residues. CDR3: CASSPIRGSGRPEQYF. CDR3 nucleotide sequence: TGTGCCAGCAGCCCCATCCGGGGTAGCGGGAGGCCCGAGCAGTACTTC.